Sequencing of this TCR beta chain was carried out in a study of blood T cell repertoires in COVID-19. Study context: The United States, Italy and Spain provided the acute and convalescent COVID-19 samples. PBMCs, B-cell-depleted T cells, or T cells were the source of the cDNA or gDNA that made up the material.

The table lists this clone with a count of one. Recruited during active infection, patients (from Seattle) were subsequently followed longitudinally. The protocol was immunoSEQ multiplex PCR, while the TCRdb copy is restricted to in-frame clones and leaves out a portion. The table lists 70,000 or so clones, 75% to 90% of them singletons. The TCR comes from a man aged 45 to 65 with COVID-19, enrolled during active disease. The sample comprised peripheral blood.

DNA for the CDR3: TGTGCCAGCAGCTCCCCTAGTCGGGAGCAGTACTTC. Translation gives CASSSPSREQYF. The V and J genes are TRBV5-4 and TRBJ2-7, with no clear D. The CDR3 sequence is 12 residues long. V was clipped by 3 bases and J by 7 bases, with 11 bases between them. Per germline, CDR1 SGHNT and CDR2 YYREEE (reference sequence).